Below are 24 T cell receptor beta chains sequenced from a single sample in a study of T-cell memory formation after mild COVID-19. Via MiXCR, TCRdb re-called the 5' RACE reads, giving one row per CDR3 protein. The sample has around 390,000 distinct CDR3 sequences, more than 15% seen once; the top ten hold 20% to 25%. The sample consisted of PBMCs or a T cell subset sorted from them (not recorded which). The receptors derive from a man aged 18 to 29 who had mild COVID-19 (a few samples of this study predate the infection). Cell type and time point are not known.

This clonotype was picked up a small number of times. This chain uses TRBV7-2 with TRBJ1-1; perhaps TRBD1 as D (5 bases). Trimming pared 7 bases from V and 3 bases from J, leaving 15 bases between. The V gene's germline CDR1 is SGHTA and CDR2 FQGNSA. The CDR3 totals 14 residues. The CDR3 nucleotides read TGTGCCAGCAACAATCCAGGGAGGCACACTGAAGCTTTCTTT. Its protein product is CASNNPGRHTEAFF.

This clonotype has a handful of counts. The chain links TRBV11-2 to TRBJ2-7, with D uncertain. The CDR3 covers 14 residues. V was cut by 4 bases and J by 3 bases, with 13 bases left in between. Germline-derived CDR1 and CDR2 are SGHAT and FQNNGV. The CDR3 loop reads CASSSRSLSYEQYF. CDR3 nucleotide sequence: TGTGCCAGCAGCTCACGGTCGTTGAGCTACGAGCAGTACTTC. Full variable domain (remainder filled in from reference TRBV11-2 and TRBJ2-7): EAGVAQSPRYKIIEKRQSVAFWCNPISGHATLYWYQQILGQGPKLLIQFQNNGVVDDSQLPKDRFSAERLKGVDSTLKIQPAKLEDSAVYLCASSSRSLSYEQYFGPGTRLTVT.

The sample holds a few counts of this clonotype. V is TRBV7-2 and J is TRBJ1-4; D is unresolved. Per germline, CDR1 SGHTA and CDR2 FQGNSA. V lost 5 bases, J lost 8 bases, and 15 bases lay in between. The CDR3 runs to 14 residues. The CDR3 loop reads CASSPGEAGEKLFF. In DNA form, the CDR3 reads TGTGCCAGCAGCCCTGGGGAGGCGGGAGAAAAACTGTTTTTT.

The rearrangement joins TRBV6-1 to TRBJ2-5; the D gene is possibly TRBD1 (5 bases). V lost 6 bases, J lost 5 bases, and 19 bases lay in between. CDR3 length: 15 amino acids. Looked up from germline, CDR1 is MNHNS and CDR2 is SASEGT. In DNA, the CDR3 is TGTGCCAGCAGAGCGCGCAGGGTTCCCGGGGAGACCCAGTACTTC. This codes for CASRARRVPGETQYF.

This chain joins TRBV10-3 and TRBJ2-3; 7 positions agree with TRBD2. This CDR3 has 14 amino acids. Germline lookup yields CDR1 ENHRY and CDR2 SYGVKD. Unmatched junction bases numbered 3, after V lost 5 bases and J lost 1 base. As DNA, the CDR3 is TGTGCCATCAGTATGGGGAGGGGCACAGATACGCAGTATTTT. This codes for CAISMGRGTDTQYF.

This clonotype was counted only a few times. The chain employs TRBV27 and TRBJ2-7, with TRBD1 as a possible D gene (7 bases). Germline V lookup: CDR1 MNHEY, CDR2 SMNVEV (reference sequence). Trimming took off 5 bases at V and 5 bases at J, with 16 bases between the two ends. The CDR3 totals 14 residues. This CDR3 is CASSRGTEGHEQYF. The DNA of the CDR3 is TGTGCCAGCAGTCGGGGGACAGAGGGCCACGAGCAGTACTTC.

This sequence joins TRBV7-9 and TRBJ1-1, with TRBD1 as a possible D gene (6 bases). Germline assignment: CDR1 SEHNR and CDR2 FQNEAQ (reference sequence). The CDR3 contains 13 residues. V lost 8 bases and J lost 7, with 17 bases in between. CDR3 amino acids: CASAVSTGSEAFF. CDR3 DNA: TGTGCCAGCGCCGTTTCCACAGGGAGTGAAGCTTTCTTT.

This clonotype was counted many times. The CDR3 DNA follows: TGTGCCAGCAGCTTATGGGCGGGGGTTCCGAACACCGGGGAGCTGTTTTTT. The encoded protein is CASSLWAGVPNTGELFF. The chain is built from TRBV7-2 and TRBJ2-2, with 7 bases that match TRBD2. The CDR3 covers 17 residues. CDR1 is SGHTA, CDR2 FQGNSA, per germline. V was pared by 2 bases and J by 0 bases, with 6 bases of the junction left unmatched.

The chain links TRBV7-9 to TRBJ1-2; perhaps TRBD1 as D (5 bases). The CDR3 is 12 amino acids. Trimming removed 5 bases from V and 5 bases from J, with 9 bases in between. CDR1 SEHNR and CDR2 FQNEAQ come from the germline V gene (reference sequence). CDR3 protein: CASSQDSYGYTF. CDR3 nucleotides: TGTGCCAGCAGCCAAGACAGTTATGGCTACACCTTC.

This chain joins TRBV5-6 and TRBJ2-7; D may correspond to TRBD1 or TRBD2 (5 bases each). Trimming pared 0 bases from V and 4 bases from J, leaving 11 bases between. CDR1 is SGHDT and CDR2 is YYEEEE in the germline V gene. CDR3 length equals 14 residues. CDR3: CASSLDHGTYEQYV. As DNA, the CDR3 is TGTGCCAGCAGCTTGGATCACGGGACGTACGAGCAGTACGTC.

This clonotype was seen many times. The junction does not match germline at one end; this may be a read error. V is TRBV4-1 and J is TRBJ1-1; D unclear. CDR1 MGHRA and CDR2 YSYEKL come from the germline V gene. This CDR3 is built from 12 residues. DNA for the CDR3: TGTGCCAGCAGCCAAGGAGGGCCCGAAGCTTTCTTT. This sequence encodes CASSQGGPEAFF.

CDR3 in DNA: TGTGCCAGCAGCTTTATAGCGGATCGGGAAAAACTGTTTTTT. It yields the protein CASSFIADREKLFF. The gene calls are TRBV11-2 and TRBJ1-4; D ambiguous. From germline, CDR1 is SGHAT and CDR2 FQNNGV. The CDR3 covers 14 residues. V gave up 3 bases and J gave up 8 bases, with 13 bases separating them.

The rearrangement links TRBV11-2 to TRBJ2-3; D is unresolved. Germline V gene data show CDR1 as SGHAT and CDR2 as FQNNGV. V was pared by 0 bases and J by 1 base, with 5 bases between. The CDR3 extends over 14 amino acids. This CDR3 reads CASSLDQGTDTQYF. For the CDR3, the DNA is TGTGCCAGCAGCTTAGATCAGGGCACAGATACGCAGTATTTT.

The chain carries TRBV5-1 and TRBJ1-1; D ambiguous. The length of the CDR3 is 13 residues. CDR1 is SGHRS, CDR2 YFSETQ, per germline. V shed 1 base and J shed 4 bases, with 8 bases lying between them. CDR3: CASSLQVGTEAFF. For the CDR3, the DNA is TGCGCCAGCAGCTTGCAGGTTGGCACTGAAGCTTTCTTT.

This clonotype has more than one count but fewer than ten. The chain has TRBV2 and TRBJ1-6; 12 bases agree with TRBD1. The CDR3 consists of 16 residues. The junction had 3 bases not matched to a gene; V was cut back by 3 bases and J by 6 bases. CDR1 is SNHLY and CDR2 is FYNNEI in the germline V gene. The CDR3 nucleotides read TGTGCCAGCAGTGAGGGACAGGGGGCAGTTAATTCACCCCTCCACTTT. Its protein product is CASSEGQGAVNSPLHF.

The rearrangement joins TRBV5-1 to TRBJ1-3; 9 bases map to TRBD1. CDR3 size: 19 residues. The V segment lost 0 bases and the J segment 3 bases; nucleotides outside the gene matches: 13. Germline CDR1 SGHRS, CDR2 YFSETQ. The CDR3 DNA reads TGCGCCAGCAGCTTGGGGCCGGGACAGGGCTTTCGGAATGGAAACACCATATATTTT. This translates into CASSLGPGQGFRNGNTIYF.

This sequence joins TRBV9 and TRBJ2-7; D is unresolved. This CDR3 region has 16 residues. Trimming shortened V by 0 bases and J by 0 bases, and 13 bases separated the two germline ends. In germline, CDR1 is SGDLS, CDR2 YYNGEE. CDR3 region: CASSVARGEPSYEQYV. The CDR3, as DNA: TGTGCCAGCAGCGTAGCTCGTGGGGAACCCTCCTACGAGCAGTACGTC.

This clonotype was seen a handful of times. The chain uses TRBV7-8 and TRBJ2-1; D not resolved. Germline lookup yields CDR1 SGHVS and CDR2 FQNEAQ. The CDR3 has 13 residues. Trimming cost V 5 bases and J 9 bases, with 14 bases left between them. The CDR3 nucleotides are TGTGCCAGCAGCCTGGACGTACCGAGTGAGCAGTTCTTC. Translated: CASSLDVPSEQFF.

The CDR3 here is CASSLGSGYEQYV. The CDR3 bases are TGCGCCAGCAGCTTAGGTAGCGGCTACGAGCAGTACGTC. The chain joins TRBV5-1 to TRBJ2-7, with D maybe TRBD2 (6 bases). V was cut by 2 bases and J by 3 bases, with 9 bases left in between. The CDR3 covers 13 residues. The germline V gene has CDR1 SGHRS and CDR2 YFSETQ.

In this sample, this clonotype turned up a few times. The J gene is TRBJ2-1, the V gene TRBV11-1; 7 bases are shared with TRBD1. CDR3 length: 15 residues. J gave up 4 bases and V 4 bases, and 7 bases lay outside the gene matches. Germline V gives CDR1 SGHAT, CDR2 FQDESV (reference sequence). CDR3 in DNA: TGTGCCAGCAGCTACAGGGGTATTACATACAATGAGCAGTTCTTC. Residues: CASSYRGITYNEQFF.

The V gene is TRBV30, the J gene TRBJ2-5; D is uncertain. V was shortened by 4 bases and J by 5 bases, with 8 bases between the two germline ends. Germline V gene data show CDR1 as GTSNPN and CDR2 as SVGIG (reference sequence). This CDR3 contains 11 residues. CDR3: CAWTIGETQYF. The CDR3 DNA reads TGTGCCTGGACGATCGGGGAGACCCAGTACTTC.

This clonotype has just a few counts. This sequence joins TRBV12-3 or TRBV12-4 and TRBJ1-2; TRBD1 agrees at 7 bases. V shed 5 bases, J shed 9 bases, and the junction held 12 bases outside the gene matches. The CDR3 covers 14 residues. In nucleotides, the CDR3 is TGTGCCAGCAGTGCCTCCGGGACAGCCCTGCGCTACACCTTC. Amino acid sequence: CASSASGTALRYTF.

The chain links TRBV5-1 to TRBJ1-1; 11 nucleotides line up with TRBD1. V lost 4 bases, J lost 5 bases, and 7 bases stayed unmatched. Germline assignment: CDR1 SGHRS and CDR2 YFSETQ. CDR3 length: 15 amino acids. In nucleotides, the CDR3 is TGCGCCAGCAGCGTGGCAGGACAGGGGGCGACTGAAGCTTTCTTT. Protein sequence: CASSVAGQGATEAFF.

Only a few counts were recorded for this clonotype. The chain joins TRBV4-3 to TRBJ1-2; TRBD1 aligns across 8 bases. The CDR3 is 15 residues long. The junction had 6 bases not matched to a gene; V was cut back by 1 base and J by 5 bases. Germline CDR1 LGHNA, CDR2 YSLEER. CDR3 region: CASSQGRRTGYGYTF. Here the CDR3 DNA reads TGCGCCAGCAGCCAAGGTCGTAGGACAGGGTATGGCTACACCTTC.